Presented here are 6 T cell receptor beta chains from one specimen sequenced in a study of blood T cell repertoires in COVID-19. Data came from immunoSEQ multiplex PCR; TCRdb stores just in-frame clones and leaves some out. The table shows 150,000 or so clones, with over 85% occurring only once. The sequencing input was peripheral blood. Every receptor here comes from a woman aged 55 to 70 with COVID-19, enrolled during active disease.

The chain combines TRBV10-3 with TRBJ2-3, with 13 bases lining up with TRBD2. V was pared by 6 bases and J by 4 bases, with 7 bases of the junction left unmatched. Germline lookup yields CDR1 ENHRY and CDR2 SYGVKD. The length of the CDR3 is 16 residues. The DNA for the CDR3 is TGTGCCATCAGCGGGACTAGCGGGGCGCGGGCAGATACGCAGTATTTT. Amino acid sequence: CAISGTSGARADTQYF.

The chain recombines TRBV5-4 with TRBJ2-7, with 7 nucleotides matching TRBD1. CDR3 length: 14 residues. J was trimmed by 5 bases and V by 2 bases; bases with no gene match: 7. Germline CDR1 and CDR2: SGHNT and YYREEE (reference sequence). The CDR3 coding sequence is TGTGCCAGCAGCTTAGCCAAGGGGGCGAACGAGCAGTACTTC. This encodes CASSLAKGANEQYF.

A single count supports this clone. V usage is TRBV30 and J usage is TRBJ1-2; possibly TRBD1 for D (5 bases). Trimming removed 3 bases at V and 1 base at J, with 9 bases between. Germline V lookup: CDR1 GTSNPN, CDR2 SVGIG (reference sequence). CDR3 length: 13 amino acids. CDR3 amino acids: CAWRATVNYGYTF. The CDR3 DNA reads TGTGCCTGGAGGGCGACAGTTAACTATGGCTACACCTTC.

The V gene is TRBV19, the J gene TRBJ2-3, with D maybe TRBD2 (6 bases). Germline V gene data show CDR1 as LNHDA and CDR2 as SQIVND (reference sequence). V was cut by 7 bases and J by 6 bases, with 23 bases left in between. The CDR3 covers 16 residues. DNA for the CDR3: TGTGCCAGTACTACGGGGGTAGCCCGGGAGTATGATACGCAGTATTTT. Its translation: CASTTGVAREYDTQYF.

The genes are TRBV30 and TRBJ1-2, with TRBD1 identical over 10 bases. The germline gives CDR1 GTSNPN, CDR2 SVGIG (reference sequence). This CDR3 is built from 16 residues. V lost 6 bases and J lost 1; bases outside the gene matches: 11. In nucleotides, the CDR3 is TGTGCCTGTCCGTTGGGACAGGGGCGAGTTAACTATGGCTACACCTTC. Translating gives CACPLGQGRVNYGYTF.

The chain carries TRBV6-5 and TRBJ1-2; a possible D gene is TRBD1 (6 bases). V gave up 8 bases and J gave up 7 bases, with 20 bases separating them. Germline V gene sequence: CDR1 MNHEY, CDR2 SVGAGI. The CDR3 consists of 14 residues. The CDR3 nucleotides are TGTGCCAGCCTTCCCCCAGAAGGGGGAGCTGGCTACACCTTC. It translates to CASLPPEGGAGYTF.